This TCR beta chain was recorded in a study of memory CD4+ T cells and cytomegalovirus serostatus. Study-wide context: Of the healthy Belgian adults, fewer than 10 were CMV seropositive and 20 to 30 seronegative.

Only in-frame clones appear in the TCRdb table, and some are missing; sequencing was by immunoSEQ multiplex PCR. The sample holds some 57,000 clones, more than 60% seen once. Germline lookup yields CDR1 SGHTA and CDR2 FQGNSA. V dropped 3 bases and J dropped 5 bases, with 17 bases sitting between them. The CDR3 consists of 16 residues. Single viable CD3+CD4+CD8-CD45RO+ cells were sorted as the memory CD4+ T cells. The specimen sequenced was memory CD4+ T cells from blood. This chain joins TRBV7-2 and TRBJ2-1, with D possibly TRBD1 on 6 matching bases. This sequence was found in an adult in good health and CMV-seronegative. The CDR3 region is CASSLGPSQGHNEQFF. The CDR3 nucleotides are TGTGCCAGCAGCTTGGGGCCTAGCCAGGGGCACAATGAGCAGTTCTTC.